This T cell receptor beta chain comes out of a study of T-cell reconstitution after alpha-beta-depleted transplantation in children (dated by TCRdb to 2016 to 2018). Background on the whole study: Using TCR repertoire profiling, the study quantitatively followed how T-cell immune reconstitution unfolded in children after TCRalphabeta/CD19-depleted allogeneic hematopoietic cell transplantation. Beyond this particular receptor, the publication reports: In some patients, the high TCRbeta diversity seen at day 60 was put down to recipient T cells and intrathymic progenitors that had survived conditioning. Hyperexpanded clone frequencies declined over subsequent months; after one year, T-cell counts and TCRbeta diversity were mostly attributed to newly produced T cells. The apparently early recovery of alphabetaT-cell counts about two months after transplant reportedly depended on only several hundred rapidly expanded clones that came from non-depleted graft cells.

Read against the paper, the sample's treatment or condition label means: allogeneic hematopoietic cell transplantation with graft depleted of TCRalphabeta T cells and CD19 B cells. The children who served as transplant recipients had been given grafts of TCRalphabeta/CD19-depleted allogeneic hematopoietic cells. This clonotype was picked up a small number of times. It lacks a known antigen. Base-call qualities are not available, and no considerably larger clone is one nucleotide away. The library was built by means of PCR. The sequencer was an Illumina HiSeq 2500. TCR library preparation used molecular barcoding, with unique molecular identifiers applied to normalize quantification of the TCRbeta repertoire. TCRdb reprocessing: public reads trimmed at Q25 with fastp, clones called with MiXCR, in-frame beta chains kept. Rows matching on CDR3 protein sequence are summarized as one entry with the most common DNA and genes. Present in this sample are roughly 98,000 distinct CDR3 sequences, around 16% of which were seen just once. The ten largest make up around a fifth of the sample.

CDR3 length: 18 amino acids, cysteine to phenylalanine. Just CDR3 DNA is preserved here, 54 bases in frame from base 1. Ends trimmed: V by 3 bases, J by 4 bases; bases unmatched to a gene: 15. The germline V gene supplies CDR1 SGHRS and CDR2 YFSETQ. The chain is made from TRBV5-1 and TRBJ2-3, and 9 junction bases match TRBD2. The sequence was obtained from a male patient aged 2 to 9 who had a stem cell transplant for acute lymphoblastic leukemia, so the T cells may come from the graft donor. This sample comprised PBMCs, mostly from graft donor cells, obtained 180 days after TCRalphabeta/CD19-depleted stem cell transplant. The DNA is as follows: TGCGCCAGCAGCTCGTCCGGTAGCGGGGGTGTCGAGCCAGATACGCAGTATTTT. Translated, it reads CASSSSGSGGVEPDTQYF.